This TCR beta chain was obtained from a study of early T cells in non-severe SARS-CoV-2 infection. The V end lost 3 bases, the J end lost 2 bases, and 14 bases lay between the germline ends. CDR1 is SEHNR and CDR2 is FQNEAQ in the germline V gene (reference sequence). The CDR3 is 16 residues long. Notes on the study in general: Missing private and CD4 specificities, VDJdb matching favored anti-spike CD8 responses.

Unique molecular identifiers (one per individual cDNA molecule) were attached. TCRdb called the 5' RACE reads again in MiXCR, with one record for every CDR3 protein. In the table there are more than 60,000 distinct CDR3 sequences, 9.5% of which are singletons. Notes on this clonotype: Its antigen is not known.

What was sequenced was whole blood. This clonotype was obtained from an adult who was a healthcare worker with PCR-confirmed SARS-CoV-2 infection or an uninfected control (not recorded which). The chain couples TRBV7-9 to TRBJ2-1; D is possibly TRBD2 (6 bases). The CDR3 loop is CASSFGSRGPYNEQFF. In DNA, the CDR3 is TGTGCCAGCAGCTTTGGCTCGCGGGGCCCCTACAATGAGCAGTTCTTC.